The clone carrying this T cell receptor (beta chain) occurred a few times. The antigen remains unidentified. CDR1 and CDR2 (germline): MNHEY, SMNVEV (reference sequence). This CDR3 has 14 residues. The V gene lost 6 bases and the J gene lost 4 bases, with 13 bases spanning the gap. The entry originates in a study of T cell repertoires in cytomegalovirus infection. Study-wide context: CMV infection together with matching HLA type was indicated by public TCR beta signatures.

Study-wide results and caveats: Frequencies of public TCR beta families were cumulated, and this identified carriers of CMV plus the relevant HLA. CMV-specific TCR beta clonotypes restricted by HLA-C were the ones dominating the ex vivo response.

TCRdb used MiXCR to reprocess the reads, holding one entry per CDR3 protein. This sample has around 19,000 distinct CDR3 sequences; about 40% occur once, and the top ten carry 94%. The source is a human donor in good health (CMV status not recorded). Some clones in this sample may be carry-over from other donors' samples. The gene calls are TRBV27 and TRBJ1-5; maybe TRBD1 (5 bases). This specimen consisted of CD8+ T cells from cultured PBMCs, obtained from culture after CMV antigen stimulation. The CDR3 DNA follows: TGTGCCAGCAGCCTCCTTGGGGGGAATCAGCCCCAGCATTTT. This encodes CASSLLGGNQPQHF.